This TCR beta chain was observed in a study of Ad26.COV2.S vaccination and SARS-CoV-2 variants. Study outcomes and limitations: Vaccine and placebo groups showed comparable non-spike TCR breadth.

A remark on this clone: The antigen remains undetermined.

The CDR3 has 15 amino acids. V was shortened by 6 bases and J by 3 bases, with 14 bases between the two germline ends. CDR1 and CDR2 (germline): MNHEY, SVGAGI. Profiling relied on immunoSEQ multiplex PCR, and the TCRdb table lists in-frame clones only, not all of them. The table includes 300,000 to 400,000 clones, roughly 94% detected once. The source of this sequence is a human donor who had recovered from COVID-19. This specimen consisted of peripheral blood, obtained after recovery from COVID-19. This rearrangement joins TRBV6-5 to TRBJ2-2, with D perhaps TRBD1 or TRBD2 (6 bases each). Here the CDR3 DNA reads TGTGCCAGCAGGGGGGGCGAGGGGGACACCGGGGAGCTGTTTTTT. Protein sequence: CASRGGEGDTGELFF.